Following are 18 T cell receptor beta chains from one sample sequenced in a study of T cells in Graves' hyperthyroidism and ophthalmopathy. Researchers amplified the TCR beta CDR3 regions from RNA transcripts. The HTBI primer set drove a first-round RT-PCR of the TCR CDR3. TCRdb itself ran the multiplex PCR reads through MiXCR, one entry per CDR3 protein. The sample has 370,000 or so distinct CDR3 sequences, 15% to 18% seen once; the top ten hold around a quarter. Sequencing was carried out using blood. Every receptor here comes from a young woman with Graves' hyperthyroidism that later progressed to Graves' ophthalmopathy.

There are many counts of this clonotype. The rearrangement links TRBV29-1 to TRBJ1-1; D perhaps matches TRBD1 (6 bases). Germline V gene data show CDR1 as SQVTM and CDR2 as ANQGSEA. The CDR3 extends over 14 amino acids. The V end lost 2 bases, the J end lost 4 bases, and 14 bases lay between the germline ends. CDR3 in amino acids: CSVEWGGRATEAFF. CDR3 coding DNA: TGCAGCGTTGAATGGGGGGGCAGGGCCACTGAAGCTTTCTTT.

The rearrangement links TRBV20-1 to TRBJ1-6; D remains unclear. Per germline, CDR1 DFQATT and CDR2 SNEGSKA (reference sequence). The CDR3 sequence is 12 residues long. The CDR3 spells CSVKLPDSPLHF. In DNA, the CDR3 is TGCAGCGTTAAGCTCCCCGATTCACCCCTCCACTTT.

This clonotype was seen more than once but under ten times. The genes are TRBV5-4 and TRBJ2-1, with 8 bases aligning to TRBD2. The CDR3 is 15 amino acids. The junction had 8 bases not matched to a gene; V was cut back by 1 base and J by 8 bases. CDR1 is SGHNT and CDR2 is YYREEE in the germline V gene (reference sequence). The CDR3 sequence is CASSLPSGSRDEQFF. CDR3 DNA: TGTGCCAGCAGCTTGCCGAGCGGGAGTAGAGATGAGCAGTTCTTC. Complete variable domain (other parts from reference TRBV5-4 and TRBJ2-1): ETGVTQSPTHLIKTRGQQVTLRCSSQSGHNTVSWYQQALGQGPQFIFQYYREEENGRGNFPPRFSGLQFPNYSSELNVNALELDDSALYLCASSLPSGSRDEQFFGPGTRLTVL.

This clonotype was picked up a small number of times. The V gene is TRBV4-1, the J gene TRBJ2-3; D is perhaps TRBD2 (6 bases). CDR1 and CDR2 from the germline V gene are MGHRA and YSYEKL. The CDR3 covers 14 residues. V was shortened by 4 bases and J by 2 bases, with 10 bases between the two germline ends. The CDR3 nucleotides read TGCGCCAGCAGCCGGGGGGATCTCACAGATACGCAGTATTTT. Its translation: CASSRGDLTDTQYF.

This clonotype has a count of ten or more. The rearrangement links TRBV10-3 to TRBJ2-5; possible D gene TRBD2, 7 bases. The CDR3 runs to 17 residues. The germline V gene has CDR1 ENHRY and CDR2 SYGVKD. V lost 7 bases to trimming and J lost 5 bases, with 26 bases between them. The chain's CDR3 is CAIMAGASGVEGETQYF. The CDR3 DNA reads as TGTGCCATCATGGCGGGGGCTAGCGGAGTGGAGGGGGAGACCCAGTACTTC.

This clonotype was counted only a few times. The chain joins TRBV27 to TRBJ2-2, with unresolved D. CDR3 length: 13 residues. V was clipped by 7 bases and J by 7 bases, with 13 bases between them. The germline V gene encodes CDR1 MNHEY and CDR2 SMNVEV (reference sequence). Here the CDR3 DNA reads TGTGCCAGCACCCCTGGGATAGGCGGGGAGCTGTTTTTT. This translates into CASTPGIGGELFF.

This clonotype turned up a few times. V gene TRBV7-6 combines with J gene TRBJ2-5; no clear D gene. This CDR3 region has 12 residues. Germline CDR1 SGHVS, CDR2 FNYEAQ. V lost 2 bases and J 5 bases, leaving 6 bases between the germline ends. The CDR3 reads CASSLMRETQYF. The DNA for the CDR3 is TGTGCCAGCAGCTTAATGCGGGAGACCCAGTACTTC.

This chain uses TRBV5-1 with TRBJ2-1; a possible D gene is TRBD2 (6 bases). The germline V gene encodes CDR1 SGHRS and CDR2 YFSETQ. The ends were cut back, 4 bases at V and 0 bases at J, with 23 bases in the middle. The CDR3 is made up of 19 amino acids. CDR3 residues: CASSAYSGTFGSSYNEQFF. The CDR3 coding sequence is TGCGCCAGCAGCGCTTACTCCGGGACGTTCGGGAGCTCCTACAATGAGCAGTTCTTC. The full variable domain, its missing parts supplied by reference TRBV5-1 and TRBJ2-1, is KAGVTQTPRYLIKTRGQQVTLSCSPISGHRSVSWYQQTPGQGLQFLFEYFSETQRNKGNFPGRFSGRQFSNSRSEMNVSTLELGDSALYLCASSAYSGTFGSSYNEQFFGPGTRLTVL.

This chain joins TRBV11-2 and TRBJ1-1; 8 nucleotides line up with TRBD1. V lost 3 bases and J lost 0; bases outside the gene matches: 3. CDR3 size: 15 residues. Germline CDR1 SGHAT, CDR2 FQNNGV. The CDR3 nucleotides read TGTGCCAGCAGCTTTACGACAGGGGTGAACACTGAAGCTTTCTTT. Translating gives CASSFTTGVNTEAFF.

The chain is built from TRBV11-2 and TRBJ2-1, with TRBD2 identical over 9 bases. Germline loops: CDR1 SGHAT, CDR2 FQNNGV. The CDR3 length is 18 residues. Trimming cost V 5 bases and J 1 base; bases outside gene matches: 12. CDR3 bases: TGTGCCAGCAGCGGGGGCCTCCTAGCGGGAATGTCCTACAATGAGCAGTTCTTC. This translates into CASSGGLLAGMSYNEQFF.

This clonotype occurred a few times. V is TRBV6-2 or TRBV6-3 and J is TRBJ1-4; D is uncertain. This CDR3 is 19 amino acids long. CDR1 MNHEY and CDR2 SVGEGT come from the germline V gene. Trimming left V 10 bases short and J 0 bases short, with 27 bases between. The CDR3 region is CATRVGKDRIVATNEKLFF. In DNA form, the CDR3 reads TGTGCCACAAGGGTGGGGAAGGATCGAATTGTCGCAACTAATGAAAAACTGTTTTTT.

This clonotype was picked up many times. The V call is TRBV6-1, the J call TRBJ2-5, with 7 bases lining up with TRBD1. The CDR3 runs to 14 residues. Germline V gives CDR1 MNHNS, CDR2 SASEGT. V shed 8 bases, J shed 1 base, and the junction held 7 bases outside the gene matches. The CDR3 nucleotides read TGTGCCAGCCTACCGGGACAGCCCCAAGAGACCCAGTACTTC. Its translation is CASLPGQPQETQYF.

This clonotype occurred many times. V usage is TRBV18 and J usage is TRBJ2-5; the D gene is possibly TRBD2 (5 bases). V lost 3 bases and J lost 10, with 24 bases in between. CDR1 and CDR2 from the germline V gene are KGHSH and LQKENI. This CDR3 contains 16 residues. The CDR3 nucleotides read TGTGCCAGCTCACCCACTCCAGGAGACGGGAAGAGAAACCAGTACTTC. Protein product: CASSPTPGDGKRNQYF.

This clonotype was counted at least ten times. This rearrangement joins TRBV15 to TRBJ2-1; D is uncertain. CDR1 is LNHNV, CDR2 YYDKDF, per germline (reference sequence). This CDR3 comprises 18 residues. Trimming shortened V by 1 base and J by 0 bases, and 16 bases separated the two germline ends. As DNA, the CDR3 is TGTGCCACCAGCAGAGTGCTCCTTGGTCCAAGCTCCTACAATGAGCAGTTCTTC. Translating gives CATSRVLLGPSSYNEQFF. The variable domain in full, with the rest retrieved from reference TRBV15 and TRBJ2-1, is DAMVIQNPRYQVTQFGKPVTLSCSQTLNHNVMYWYQQKSSQAPKLLFHYYDKDFNNEADTPDNFQSRRPNTSFCFLDIRSPGLGDTAMYLCATSRVLLGPSSYNEQFFGPGTRLTVL.

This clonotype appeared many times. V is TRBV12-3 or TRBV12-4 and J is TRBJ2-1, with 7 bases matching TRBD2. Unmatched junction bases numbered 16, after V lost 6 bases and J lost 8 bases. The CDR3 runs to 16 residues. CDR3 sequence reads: CASRVGRQPREYEQFF. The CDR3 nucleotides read TGTGCCAGCAGGGTCGGGAGGCAGCCCCGCGAATATGAGCAGTTCTTC.

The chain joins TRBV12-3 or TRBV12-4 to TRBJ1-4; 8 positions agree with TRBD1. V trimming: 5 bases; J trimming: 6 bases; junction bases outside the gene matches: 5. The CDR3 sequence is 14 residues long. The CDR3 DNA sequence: TGTGCCAGCAGTGCGACAGGGGCATATGAAAAACTGTTTTTT. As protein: CASSATGAYEKLFF.

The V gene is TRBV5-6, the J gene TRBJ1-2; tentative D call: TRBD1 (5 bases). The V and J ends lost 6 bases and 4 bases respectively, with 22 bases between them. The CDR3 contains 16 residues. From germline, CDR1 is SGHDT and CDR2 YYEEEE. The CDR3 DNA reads TGTGCCAGCAATAACTCATCGTCAATGGGGACCTATGGCTACACCTTC. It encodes CASNNSSSMGTYGYTF.

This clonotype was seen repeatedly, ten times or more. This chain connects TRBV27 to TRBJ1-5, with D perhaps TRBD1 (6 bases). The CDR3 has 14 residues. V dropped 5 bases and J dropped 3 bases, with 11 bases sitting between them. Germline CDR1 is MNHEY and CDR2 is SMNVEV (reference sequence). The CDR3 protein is CASSATGNNQPQHF. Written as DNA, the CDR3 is TGTGCCAGCAGTGCGACAGGAAACAATCAGCCCCAGCATTTT.